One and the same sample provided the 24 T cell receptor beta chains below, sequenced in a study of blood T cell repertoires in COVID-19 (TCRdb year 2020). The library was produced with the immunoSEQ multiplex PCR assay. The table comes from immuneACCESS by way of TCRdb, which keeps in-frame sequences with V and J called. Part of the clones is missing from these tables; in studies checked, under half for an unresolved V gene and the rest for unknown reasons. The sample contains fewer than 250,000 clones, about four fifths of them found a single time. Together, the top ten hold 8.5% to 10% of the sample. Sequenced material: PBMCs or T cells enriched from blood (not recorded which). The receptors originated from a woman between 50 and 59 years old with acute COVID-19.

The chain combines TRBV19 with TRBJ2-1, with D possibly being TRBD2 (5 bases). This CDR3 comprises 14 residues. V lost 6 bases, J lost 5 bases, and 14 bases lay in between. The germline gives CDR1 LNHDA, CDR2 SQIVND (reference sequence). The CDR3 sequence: CASSHPAGNNEQFF. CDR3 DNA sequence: TGTGCCAGTAGCCATCCCGCCGGGAACAATGAGCAGTTCTTC.

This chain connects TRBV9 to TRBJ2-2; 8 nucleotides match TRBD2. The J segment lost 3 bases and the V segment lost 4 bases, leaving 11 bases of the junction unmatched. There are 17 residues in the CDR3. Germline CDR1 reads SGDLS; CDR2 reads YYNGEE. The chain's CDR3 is CASSLPKTSDHTGELFF. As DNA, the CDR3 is TGTGCCAGCAGCTTACCGAAGACTAGCGATCACACCGGGGAGCTGTTTTTT.

CDR3 loop: CASSLVGQGGKPQHF. The CDR3 bases are TGTGCCAGCAGCTTAGTCGGACAGGGAGGGAAGCCCCAGCATTTT. The chain is built from TRBV7-2 and TRBJ1-5, with 8 positions matching TRBD1. Germline CDR1 is SGHTA and CDR2 is FQGNSA. The ends lost 1 base at V and 8 bases at J; junction bases unmatched: 7. The CDR3 totals 15 residues.

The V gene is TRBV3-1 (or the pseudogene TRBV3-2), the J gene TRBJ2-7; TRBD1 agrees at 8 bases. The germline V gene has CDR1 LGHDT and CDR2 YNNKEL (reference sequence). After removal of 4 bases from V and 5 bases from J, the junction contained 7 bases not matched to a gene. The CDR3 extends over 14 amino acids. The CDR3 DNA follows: TGTGCCAGCAGCCTCCGACAGGGGATCGACGAGCAGTACTTC. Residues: CASSLRQGIDEQYF.

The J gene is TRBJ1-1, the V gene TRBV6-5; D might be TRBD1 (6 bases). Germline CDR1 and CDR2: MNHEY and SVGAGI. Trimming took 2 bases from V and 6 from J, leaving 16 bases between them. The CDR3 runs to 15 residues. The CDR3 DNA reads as TGTGCCAGCAGTTACGGGTCAGGGACACCGGCTGAAGCTTTCTTT. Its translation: CASSYGSGTPAEAFF.

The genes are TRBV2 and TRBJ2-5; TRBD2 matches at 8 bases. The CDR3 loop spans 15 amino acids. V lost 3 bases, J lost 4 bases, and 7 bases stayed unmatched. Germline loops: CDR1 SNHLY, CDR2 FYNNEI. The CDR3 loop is CASSEPGGPLETQYF. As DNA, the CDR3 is TGTGCCAGCAGTGAGCCGGGGGGGCCATTAGAGACCCAGTACTTC.

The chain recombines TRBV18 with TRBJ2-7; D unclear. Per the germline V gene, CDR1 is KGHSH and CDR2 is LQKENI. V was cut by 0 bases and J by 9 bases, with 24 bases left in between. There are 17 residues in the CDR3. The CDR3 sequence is CASSPPEGKRIISGQYF. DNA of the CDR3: TGTGCCAGCTCACCACCGGAAGGCAAGCGCATAATCTCTGGGCAGTACTTC.

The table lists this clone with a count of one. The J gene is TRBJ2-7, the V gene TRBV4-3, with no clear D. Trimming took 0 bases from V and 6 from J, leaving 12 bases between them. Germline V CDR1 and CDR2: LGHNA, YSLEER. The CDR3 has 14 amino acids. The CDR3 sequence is CASSQDAARREQYF. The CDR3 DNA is TGCGCCAGCAGCCAAGATGCGGCTCGGCGCGAGCAGTACTTC.

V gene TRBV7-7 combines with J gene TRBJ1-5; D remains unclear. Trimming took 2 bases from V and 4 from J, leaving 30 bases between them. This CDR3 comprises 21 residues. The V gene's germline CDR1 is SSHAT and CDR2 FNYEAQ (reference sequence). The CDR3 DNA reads TGTGCCAGCAGCTTAATCTTTGTACGGAGGGTCGCTATAAAGCTGAATCAGCCCCAGCATTTT. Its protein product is CASSLIFVRRVAIKLNQPQHF.

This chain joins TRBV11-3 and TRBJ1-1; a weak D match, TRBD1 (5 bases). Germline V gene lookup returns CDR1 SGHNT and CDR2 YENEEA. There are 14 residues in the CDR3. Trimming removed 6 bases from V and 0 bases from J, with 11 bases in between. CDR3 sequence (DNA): TGTGCCAGCAGGGGGCCATCGGTGAACACTGAAGCTTTCTTT. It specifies CASRGPSVNTEAFF.

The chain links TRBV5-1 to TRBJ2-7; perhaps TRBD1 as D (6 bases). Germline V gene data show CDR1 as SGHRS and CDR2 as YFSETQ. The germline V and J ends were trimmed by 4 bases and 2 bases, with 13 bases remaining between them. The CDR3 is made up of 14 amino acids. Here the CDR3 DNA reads TGCGCCAGCAGCCTTCTGTCAGGGGCCTACGAGCAGTACTTC. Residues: CASSLLSGAYEQYF.

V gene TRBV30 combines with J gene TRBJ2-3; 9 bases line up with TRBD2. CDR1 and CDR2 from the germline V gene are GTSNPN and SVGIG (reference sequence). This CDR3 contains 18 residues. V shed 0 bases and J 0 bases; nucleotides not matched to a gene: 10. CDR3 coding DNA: TGTGCCTGGAGTGTAGCGGGGGGCCGTACCTCTAGCACAGATACGCAGTATTTT. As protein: CAWSVAGGRTSSTDTQYF.

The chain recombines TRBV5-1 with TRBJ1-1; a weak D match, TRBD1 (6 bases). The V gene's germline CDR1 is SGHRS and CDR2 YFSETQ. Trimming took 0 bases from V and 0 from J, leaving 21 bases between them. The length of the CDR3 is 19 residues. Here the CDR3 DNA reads TGCGCCAGCAGCTTGGCCCCTCTCCAAGACAGGCACATGAACACTGAAGCTTTCTTT. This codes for CASSLAPLQDRHMNTEAFF.

The DNA of the CDR3 is TGCGCCAGCAGCCAAGATCGGCAGGGAGGGGAAAAACTGTTTTTT. It codes for CASSQDRQGGEKLFF. The chain combines TRBV4-3 with TRBJ1-4; D is perhaps TRBD1 (5 bases). The germline V gene encodes CDR1 LGHNA and CDR2 YSLEER. V gave up 0 bases and J gave up 8 bases, with 13 bases separating them. The length of the CDR3 is 15 residues.

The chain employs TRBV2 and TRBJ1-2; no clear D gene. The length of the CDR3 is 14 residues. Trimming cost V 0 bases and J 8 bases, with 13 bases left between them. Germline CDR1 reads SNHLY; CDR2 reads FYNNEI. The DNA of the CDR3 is TGTGCCAGCAGTGAAGCCCCCACGACTTTGGGCTACACCTTC. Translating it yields CASSEAPTTLGYTF.

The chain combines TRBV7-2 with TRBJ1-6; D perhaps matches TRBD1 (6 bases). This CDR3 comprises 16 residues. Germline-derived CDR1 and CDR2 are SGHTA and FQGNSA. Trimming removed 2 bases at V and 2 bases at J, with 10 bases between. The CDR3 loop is CASSLSGGPYNSPLHF. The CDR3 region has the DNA TGTGCCAGCAGCTTAAGCGGGGGCCCCTATAATTCACCCCTCCACTTT.

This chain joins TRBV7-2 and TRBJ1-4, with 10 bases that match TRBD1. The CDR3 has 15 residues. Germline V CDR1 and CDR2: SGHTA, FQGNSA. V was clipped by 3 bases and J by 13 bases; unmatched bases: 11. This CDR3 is CASSFPDRGRSGLFF. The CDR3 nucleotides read TGTGCCAGCAGCTTCCCCGACAGGGGGCGGTCTGGACTGTTTTTT.

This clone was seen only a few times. CDR3 loop: CASSLWFGYEQYF. The CDR3 DNA sequence: TGTGCCAGCAGCTTATGGTTCGGTTACGAGCAGTACTTC. The rearrangement uses TRBV7-2 and TRBJ2-7; no firm D call. Germline CDR1 is SGHTA and CDR2 is FQGNSA. The germline V and J ends were trimmed by 2 bases and 4 bases, with 9 bases remaining between them. The CDR3 is made up of 13 amino acids.

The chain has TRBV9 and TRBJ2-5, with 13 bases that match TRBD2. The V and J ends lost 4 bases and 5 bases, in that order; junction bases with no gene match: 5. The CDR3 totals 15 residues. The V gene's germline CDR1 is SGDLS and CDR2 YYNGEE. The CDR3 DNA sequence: TGTGCCAGCAGCCCCCGACTAGCGGGAGGTGAGACCCAGTACTTC. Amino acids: CASSPRLAGGETQYF.

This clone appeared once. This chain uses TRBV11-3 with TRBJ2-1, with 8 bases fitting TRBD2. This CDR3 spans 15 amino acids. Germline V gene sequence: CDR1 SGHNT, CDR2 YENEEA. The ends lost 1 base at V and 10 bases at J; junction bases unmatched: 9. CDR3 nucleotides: TGTGCCAGCAGCTTAGCCCAAGGCAGCGGGAGAGAGCAGTTCTTC. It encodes CASSLAQGSGREQFF.

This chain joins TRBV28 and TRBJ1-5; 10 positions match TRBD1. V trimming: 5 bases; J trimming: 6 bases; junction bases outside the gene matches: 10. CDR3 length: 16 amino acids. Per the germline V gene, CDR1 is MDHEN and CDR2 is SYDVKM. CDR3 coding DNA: TGTGCCAGCAGTCCCCGGGACAGGGGAAGAGGTCAGCCCCAGCATTTT. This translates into CASSPRDRGRGQPQHF.

CDR3 sequence: CASSSQGAYYGYTF. Here the CDR3 DNA reads TGTGCCAGCAGCTCTCAGGGGGCGTACTATGGCTACACCTTC. V is TRBV7-2 and J is TRBJ1-2; 8 bases map to TRBD1. The CDR3 covers 14 residues. Germline V lookup: CDR1 SGHTA, CDR2 FQGNSA. The V gene end was trimmed by 4 bases and the J gene end by 3 bases; junction bases not matched to a gene: 4.

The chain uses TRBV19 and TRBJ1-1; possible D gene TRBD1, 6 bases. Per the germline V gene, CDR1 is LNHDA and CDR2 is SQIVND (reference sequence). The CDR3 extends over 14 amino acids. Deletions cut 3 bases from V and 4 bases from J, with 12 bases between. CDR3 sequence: CASSIIGGVTEAFF. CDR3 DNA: TGTGCCAGTAGTATTATAGGGGGTGTCACTGAAGCTTTCTTT.

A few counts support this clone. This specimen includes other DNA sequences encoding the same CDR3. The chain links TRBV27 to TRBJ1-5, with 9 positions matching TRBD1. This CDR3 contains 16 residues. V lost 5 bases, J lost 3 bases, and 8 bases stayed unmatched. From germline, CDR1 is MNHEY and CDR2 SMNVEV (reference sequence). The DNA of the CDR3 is TGTGCCAGCAGTCCCCTGGACAGGGGAGCCAATCAGCCCCAGCATTTT. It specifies CASSPLDRGANQPQHF.